The 21 T cell receptor beta chains in this list originate from one sample, sequenced in a study of blood T cell repertoires in COVID-19. Some clones are missing from TCRdb's copy, which holds only in-frame ones; the method was immunoSEQ multiplex PCR. The data hold approximately 270,000 clones, with roughly 80% observed a single time. Sequenced material: peripheral blood. The receptors were sampled from a man older than 75 with acute or convalescent COVID-19.

This chain uses TRBV6-5 with TRBJ1-1; 7 bases fit TRBD1. Germline CDR1 MNHEY, CDR2 SVGAGI. CDR3 length: 13 residues. V gave up 6 bases and J gave up 8 bases; unmatched junction bases: 9. Here the CDR3 reads CASSPSGTAEAFF. The CDR3, as DNA: TGTGCCAGCAGCCCATCTGGGACAGCCGAAGCTTTCTTT.

This clone was picked up a small number of times. The CDR3 loop reads CSASSSYSGYTF. The DNA for the CDR3 is TGCAGTGCTAGTAGTTCCTATTCTGGCTACACCTTC. The rearrangement joins TRBV20-1 to TRBJ1-2, with D uncertain. Per germline, CDR1 DFQATT and CDR2 SNEGSKA (reference sequence). The CDR3 loop spans 12 amino acids. Between the trimmed V and J ends, which lost 3 bases and 7 bases, there was a span of 12 bases.

This clone was detected only once. The rearrangement links TRBV11-2 to TRBJ2-5; 8 positions match TRBD1. Looked up from germline, CDR1 is SGHAT and CDR2 is FQNNGV. J was trimmed by 3 bases and V by 5 bases; bases with no gene match: 14. This CDR3 spans 17 amino acids. CDR3 bases: TGTGCCAGCAGCCCGAGGGCGGGCGGACAGGGCAAAGAGACCCAGTACTTC. Translated, it gives CASSPRAGGQGKETQYF.

CDR3 protein: CASSYGTGRNQPQHF. CDR3 nucleotide sequence: TGCGCCAGCAGCTACGGGACCGGGAGGAATCAGCCCCAGCATTTT. The chain carries TRBV5-1 and TRBJ1-5; D possibly corresponds to TRBD1 (5 bases). Trimming removed 3 bases at V and 4 bases at J, with 14 bases between. The CDR3 extends over 15 amino acids. The germline V gene has CDR1 SGHRS and CDR2 YFSETQ.

V is TRBV23-1 and J is TRBJ2-7; D is uncertain. TRBV23-1 is an open reading frame, and its role is uncertain. V lost 2 bases, J lost 1 base, and 9 bases lay in between. The CDR3 sequence is 14 residues long. The CDR3 sequence is CASSQPVLSYEQYF. CDR3 sequence (DNA): TGCGCCAGCAGTCAACCGGTCCTTTCCTACGAGCAGTACTTC.

This chain links TRBV11-3 with TRBJ2-7; TRBD2 is a possible D gene (9 bases). Germline-derived CDR1 and CDR2 are SGHNT and YENEEA. The CDR3 totals 15 residues. V lost 5 bases and J 2 bases, leaving 16 bases between the germline ends. This CDR3 reads CASSRGGGQAYEQYF. The CDR3 coding sequence is TGTGCCAGCAGCCGCGGGGGGGGACAGGCCTACGAGCAGTACTTC.

V usage is TRBV9 and J usage is TRBJ2-7; 11 bases map to TRBD1. This CDR3 region has 13 residues. Germline trimming cut 3 bases from V and 4 bases from J; bases unmatched to any gene: 0. Germline V lookup: CDR1 SGDLS, CDR2 YYNGEE. DNA of the CDR3: TGTGCCAGCAGCGGGGACAGGGGGTACGAGCAGTACTTC. Encoded protein: CASSGDRGYEQYF.

The chain has TRBV7-9 and TRBJ1-5; D is possibly TRBD1 (6 bases). Trimming pared 6 bases from V and 3 bases from J, leaving 12 bases between. The CDR3 has 14 amino acids. Germline assignment: CDR1 SEHNR and CDR2 FQNEAQ (reference sequence). The CDR3 loop is CASSLQGSNQPQHF. The DNA of the CDR3 is TGTGCCAGCAGTCTCCAGGGGTCCAATCAGCCCCAGCATTTT.

V and J are TRBV20-1 and TRBJ1-6; D ambiguous. CDR1 and CDR2 (germline): DFQATT, SNEGSKA (reference sequence). The CDR3 sequence is 11 residues long. With 3 bases removed from V and 14 bases from J, the gap between germline ends came to 11 bases. The CDR3, as DNA: TGCAGTGCTAGCCTGGCGGCAGCCCTCCACTTT. Its translation: CSASLAAALHF.

This rearrangement joins TRBV28 to TRBJ1-2; 7 positions agree with TRBD1. The germline gives CDR1 MDHEN, CDR2 SYDVKM. The CDR3 extends over 13 amino acids. The V gene end was trimmed by 6 bases and the J gene end by 6 bases; junction bases not matched to a gene: 7. DNA of the CDR3: TGTGCCAGCAGCAGGACAGGAAATAATGGCTACACCTTC. Translated: CASSRTGNNGYTF.

The chain links TRBV28 to TRBJ2-3, with D possibly matching TRBD1 (6 bases). V lost 1 base, J lost 7 bases, and 12 bases lay in between. This CDR3 has 14 amino acids. Per germline, CDR1 MDHEN and CDR2 SYDVKM. CDR3 loop: CASSLFTGLNTQYF. The CDR3 coding sequence is TGTGCCAGCAGTTTATTCACAGGGTTGAATACGCAGTATTTT. The full variable domain, completed using reference TRBV28 and TRBJ2-3, is DVKVTQSSRYLVKRTGEKVFLECVQDMDHENMFWYRQDPGLGLRLIYFSYDVKMKEKGDIPEGYSVSREKKERFSLILESASTNQTSMYLCASSLFTGLNTQYFGPGTRLTVL.

The chain is built from TRBV7-9 and TRBJ1-2; tentatively, D is TRBD1 (5 bases). Trimming removed 7 bases at V and 2 bases at J, with 23 bases between. Germline CDR1 reads SEHNR; CDR2 reads FQNEAQ (reference sequence). This CDR3 spans 17 amino acids. The CDR3 spells CASTPPGGGPRNYGYTF. The CDR3 DNA sequence: TGTGCCAGCACCCCCCCCGGGGGGGGACCTCGGAACTATGGCTACACCTTC.

This clone was recorded only once. The chain employs TRBV7-8 and TRBJ2-1; TRBD2 aligns across 9 bases. CDR1 is SGHVS, CDR2 FQNEAQ, per germline. Trimming took 2 bases from V and 6 from J; bases not matched to a gene: 8. The CDR3 spans 16 residues. The CDR3 coding sequence is TGTGCCAGCAGCTTACGTTGGACTAGCGCTTTCAATGAGCAGTTCTTC. As protein: CASSLRWTSAFNEQFF. The full variable domain, with the rest looked up from reference TRBV7-8 and TRBJ2-1, is GAGVSQSPRYKVAKRGQDVALRCDPISGHVSLFWYQQALGQGPEFLTYFQNEAQLDKSGLPSDRFFAERPEGSVSTLKIQRTQQEDSAVYLCASSLRWTSAFNEQFFGPGTRLTVL.

The chain is built from TRBV24-1 and TRBJ2-7, with TRBD1 as a possible D gene (5 bases). Germline V CDR1 and CDR2: KGHDR, SFDVKD. The CDR3 spans 13 residues. V was cut by 5 bases and J by 5 bases, with 12 bases left in between. Here the CDR3 DNA reads TGTGCCACCAGTGGGCAGGGAACCGACGAGCAGTACTTC. Translating it yields CATSGQGTDEQYF.

The count of this clone is one. The V call is TRBV11-2, the J call TRBJ2-1, with D maybe TRBD1 (6 bases). The CDR3 has 15 amino acids. With 3 bases removed from V and 3 bases from J, the gap between germline ends came to 12 bases. CDR1 SGHAT and CDR2 FQNNGV come from the germline V gene. Here the CDR3 DNA reads TGTGCCAGCAGCTTGATCGGGACACACTACAATGAGCAGTTCTTC. Protein product: CASSLIGTHYNEQFF.

The sample holds one count of this clone. The chain has TRBV7-2 and TRBJ2-7, with 7 nucleotides matching TRBD1. The J segment lost 4 bases and the V segment lost 0 bases, leaving 3 bases of the junction unmatched. Germline loops: CDR1 SGHTA, CDR2 FQGNSA. The CDR3 sequence is 14 residues long. The CDR3 nucleotides read TGTGCCAGCAGCTTAGCGGGGACAGCTTACGAGCAGTACTTC. Protein product: CASSLAGTAYEQYF.

The V and J genes are TRBV24-1 and TRBJ2-7; D is unresolved. The germline CDR1 and CDR2 sequences are KGHDR and SFDVKD. Trimming pared 3 bases from V and 3 bases from J, leaving 8 bases between. The CDR3 length is 13 residues. The CDR3 is CATSDPNRYEQYF. The CDR3 nucleotides read TGTGCCACCAGTGATCCTAACCGCTACGAGCAGTACTTC.

The chain recombines TRBV4-1 with TRBJ1-5; D gene unclear. The CDR3 length is 16 residues. V lost 1 base, J lost 6 bases, and 16 bases lay in between. Per germline, CDR1 MGHRA and CDR2 YSYEKL. Here the CDR3 reads CASSQGPLTRGQPQHF. Here the CDR3 DNA reads TGCGCCAGCAGCCAAGGGCCTTTGACCCGAGGTCAGCCCCAGCATTTT.

V and J are TRBV2 and TRBJ1-5; a possible D gene is TRBD1 (6 bases). The CDR3 extends over 15 amino acids. V was trimmed by 7 bases and J by 7 bases, leaving 20 bases between them. CDR1 is SNHLY, CDR2 FYNNEI, per germline. CDR3 DNA: TGTGCCAGCACTCCGGAGGCCGGGGGGGGCCAGCCCCAGCATTTT. This encodes CASTPEAGGGQPQHF.

Here the CDR3 reads CSVEAWDSLEAFF. In DNA, the CDR3 is TGCAGCGTTGAAGCCTGGGACAGCCTTGAAGCTTTCTTT. The chain uses TRBV29-1 and TRBJ1-1; 7 nucleotides match TRBD1. Trimming took 1 base from V and 7 from J; bases not matched to a gene: 6. CDR1 and CDR2 from the germline V gene are SQVTM and ANQGSEA. The CDR3 loop spans 13 amino acids.

The chain carries TRBV2 and TRBJ2-2, with D perhaps TRBD2 (5 bases). This CDR3 region has 15 residues. Germline V CDR1 and CDR2: SNHLY, FYNNEI. With 3 bases removed from V and 6 bases from J, the gap between germline ends came to 14 bases. The CDR3 loop is CASSDGGLRAGELFF. The CDR3 region has the DNA TGTGCCAGCAGTGACGGCGGACTGAGGGCCGGGGAGCTGTTTTTT.